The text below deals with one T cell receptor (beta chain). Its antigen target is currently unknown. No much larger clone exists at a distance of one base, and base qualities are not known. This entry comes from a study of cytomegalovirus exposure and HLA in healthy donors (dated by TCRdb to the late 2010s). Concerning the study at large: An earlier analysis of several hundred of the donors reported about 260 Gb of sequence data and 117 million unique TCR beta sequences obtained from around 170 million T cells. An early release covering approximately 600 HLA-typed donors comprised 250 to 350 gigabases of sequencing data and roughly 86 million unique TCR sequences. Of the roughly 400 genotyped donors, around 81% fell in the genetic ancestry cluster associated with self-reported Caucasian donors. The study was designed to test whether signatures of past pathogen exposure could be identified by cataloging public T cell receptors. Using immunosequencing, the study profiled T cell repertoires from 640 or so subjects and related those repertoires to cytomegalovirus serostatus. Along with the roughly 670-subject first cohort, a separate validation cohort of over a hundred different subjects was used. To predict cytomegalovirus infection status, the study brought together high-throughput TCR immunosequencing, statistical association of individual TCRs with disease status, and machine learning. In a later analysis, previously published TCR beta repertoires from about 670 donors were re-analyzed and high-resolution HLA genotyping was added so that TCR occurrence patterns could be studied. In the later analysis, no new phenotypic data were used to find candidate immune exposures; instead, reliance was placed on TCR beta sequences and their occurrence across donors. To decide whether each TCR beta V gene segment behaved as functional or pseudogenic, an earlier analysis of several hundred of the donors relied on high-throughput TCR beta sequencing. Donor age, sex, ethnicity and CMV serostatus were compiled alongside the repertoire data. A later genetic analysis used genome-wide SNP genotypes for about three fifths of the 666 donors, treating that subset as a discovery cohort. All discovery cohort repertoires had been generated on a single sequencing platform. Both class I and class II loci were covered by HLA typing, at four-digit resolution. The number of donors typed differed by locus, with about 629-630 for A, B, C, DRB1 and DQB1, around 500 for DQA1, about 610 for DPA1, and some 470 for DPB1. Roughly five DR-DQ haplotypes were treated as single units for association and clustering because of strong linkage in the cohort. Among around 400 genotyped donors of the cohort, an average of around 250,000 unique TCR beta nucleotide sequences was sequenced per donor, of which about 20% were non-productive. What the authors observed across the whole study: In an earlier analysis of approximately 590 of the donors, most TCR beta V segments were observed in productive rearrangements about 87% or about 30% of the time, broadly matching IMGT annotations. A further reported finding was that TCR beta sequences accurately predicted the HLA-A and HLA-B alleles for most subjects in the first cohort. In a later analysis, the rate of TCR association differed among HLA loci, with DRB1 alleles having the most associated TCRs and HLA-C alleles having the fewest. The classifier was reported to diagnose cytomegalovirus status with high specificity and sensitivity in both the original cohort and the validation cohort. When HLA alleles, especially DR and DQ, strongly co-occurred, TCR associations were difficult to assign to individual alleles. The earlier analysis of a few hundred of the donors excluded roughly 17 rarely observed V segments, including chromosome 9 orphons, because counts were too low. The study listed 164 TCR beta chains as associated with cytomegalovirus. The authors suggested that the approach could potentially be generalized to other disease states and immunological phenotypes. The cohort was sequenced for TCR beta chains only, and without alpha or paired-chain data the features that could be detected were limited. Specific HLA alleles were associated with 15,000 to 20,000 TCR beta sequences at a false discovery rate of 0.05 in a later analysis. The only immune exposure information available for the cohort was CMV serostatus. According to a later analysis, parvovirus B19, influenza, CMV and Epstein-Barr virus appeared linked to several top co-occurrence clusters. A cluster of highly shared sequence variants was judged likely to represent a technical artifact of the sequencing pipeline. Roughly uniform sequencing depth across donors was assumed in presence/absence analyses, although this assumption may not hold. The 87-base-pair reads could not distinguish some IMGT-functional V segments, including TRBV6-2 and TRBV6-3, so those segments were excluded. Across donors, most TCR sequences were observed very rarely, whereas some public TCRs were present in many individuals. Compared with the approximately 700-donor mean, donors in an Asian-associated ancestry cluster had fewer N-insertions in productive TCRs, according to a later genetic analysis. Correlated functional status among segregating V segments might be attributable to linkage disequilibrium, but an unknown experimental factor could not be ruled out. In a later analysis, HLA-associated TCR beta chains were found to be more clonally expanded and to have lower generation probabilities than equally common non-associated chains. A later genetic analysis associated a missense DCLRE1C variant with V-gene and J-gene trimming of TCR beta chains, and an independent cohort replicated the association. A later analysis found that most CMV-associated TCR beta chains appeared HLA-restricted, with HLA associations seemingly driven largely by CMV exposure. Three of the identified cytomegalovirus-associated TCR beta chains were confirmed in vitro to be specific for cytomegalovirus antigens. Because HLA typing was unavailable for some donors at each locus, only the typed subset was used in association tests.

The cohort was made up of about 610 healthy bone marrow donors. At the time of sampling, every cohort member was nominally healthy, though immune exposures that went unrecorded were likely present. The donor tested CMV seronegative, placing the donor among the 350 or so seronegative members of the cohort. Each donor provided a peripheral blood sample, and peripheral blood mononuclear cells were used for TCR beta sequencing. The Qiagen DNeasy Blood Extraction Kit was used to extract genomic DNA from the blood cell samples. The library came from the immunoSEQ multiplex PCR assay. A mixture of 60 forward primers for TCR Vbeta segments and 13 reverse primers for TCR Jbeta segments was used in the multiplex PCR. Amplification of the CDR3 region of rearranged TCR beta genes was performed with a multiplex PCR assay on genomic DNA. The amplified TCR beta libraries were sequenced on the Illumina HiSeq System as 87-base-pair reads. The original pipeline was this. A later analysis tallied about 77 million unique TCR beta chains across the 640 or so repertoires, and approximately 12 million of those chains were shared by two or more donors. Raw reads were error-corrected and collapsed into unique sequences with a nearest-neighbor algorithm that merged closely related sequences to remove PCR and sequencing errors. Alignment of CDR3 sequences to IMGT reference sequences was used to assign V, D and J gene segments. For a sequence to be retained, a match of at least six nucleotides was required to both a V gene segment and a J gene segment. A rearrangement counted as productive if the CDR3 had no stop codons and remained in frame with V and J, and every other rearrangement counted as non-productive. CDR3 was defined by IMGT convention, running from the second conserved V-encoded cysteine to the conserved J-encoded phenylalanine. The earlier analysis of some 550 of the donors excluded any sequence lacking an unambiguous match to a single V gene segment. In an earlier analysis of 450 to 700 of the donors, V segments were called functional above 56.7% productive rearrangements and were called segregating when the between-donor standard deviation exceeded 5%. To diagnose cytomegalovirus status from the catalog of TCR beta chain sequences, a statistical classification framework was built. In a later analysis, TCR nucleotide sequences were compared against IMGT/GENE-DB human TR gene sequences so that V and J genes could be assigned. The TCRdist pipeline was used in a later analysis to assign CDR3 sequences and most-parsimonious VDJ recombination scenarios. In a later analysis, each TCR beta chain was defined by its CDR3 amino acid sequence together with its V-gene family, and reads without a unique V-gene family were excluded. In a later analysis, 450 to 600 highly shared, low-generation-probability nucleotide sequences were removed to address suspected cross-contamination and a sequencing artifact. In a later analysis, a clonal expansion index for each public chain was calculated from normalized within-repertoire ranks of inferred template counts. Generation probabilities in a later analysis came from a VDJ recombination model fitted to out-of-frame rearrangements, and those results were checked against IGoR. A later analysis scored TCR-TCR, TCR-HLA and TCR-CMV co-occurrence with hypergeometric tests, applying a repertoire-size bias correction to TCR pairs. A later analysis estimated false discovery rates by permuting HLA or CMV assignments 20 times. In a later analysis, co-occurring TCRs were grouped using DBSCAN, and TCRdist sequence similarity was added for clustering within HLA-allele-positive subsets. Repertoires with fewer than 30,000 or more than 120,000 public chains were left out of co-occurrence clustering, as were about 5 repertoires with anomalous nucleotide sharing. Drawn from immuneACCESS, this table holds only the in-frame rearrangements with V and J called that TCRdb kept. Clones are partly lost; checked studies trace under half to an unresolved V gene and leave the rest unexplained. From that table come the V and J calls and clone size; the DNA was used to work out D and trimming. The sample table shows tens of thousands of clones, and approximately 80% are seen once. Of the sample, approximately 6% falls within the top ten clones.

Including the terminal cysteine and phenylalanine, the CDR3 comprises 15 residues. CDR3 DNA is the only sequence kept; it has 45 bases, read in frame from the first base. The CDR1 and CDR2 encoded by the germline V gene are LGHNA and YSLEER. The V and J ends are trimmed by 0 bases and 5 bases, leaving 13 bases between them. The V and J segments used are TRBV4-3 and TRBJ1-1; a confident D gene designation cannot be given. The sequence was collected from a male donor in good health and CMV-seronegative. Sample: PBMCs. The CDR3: CASSQEWQAGTEAFF. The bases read TGCGCCAGCAGCCAAGAGTGGCAGGCAGGTACTGAAGCTTTCTTT.